This TCR beta chain derives from a study of cytomegalovirus exposure and HLA in healthy donors. Broader study findings: A list of 164 TCR beta chains associated with cytomegalovirus was given. Cytomegalovirus status was reportedly diagnosed by the classifier with high specificity and sensitivity.

The primer mix had 60 Vbeta and 13 Jbeta primers. Generated by immunoSEQ multiplex PCR, the TCRdb table keeps only in-frame clones and is missing some. The data show around 150,000 clones, with about 80% seen just once and around a tenth held by the top ten. Nominally healthy donors were sampled, though unrecorded immune exposures were likely. Concerning this clone: Its antigen is unknown.

CDR3 length: 12 residues. Germline loops: CDR1 SGHDN, CDR2 FVKESK. The ends were cut back, 2 bases at V and 7 bases at J, with 5 bases in the middle. The chain links TRBV14 to TRBJ2-2; D might be TRBD1 (5 bases). The source of this sequence is a man aged 18 to 35 in good health and CMV-seropositive. Sequencing was done on a sample of PBMCs. The CDR3 sequence: CASSQRGGELFF. The CDR3 nucleotides are TGTGCCAGCAGCCAAAGGGGCGGGGAGCTGTTTTTT.